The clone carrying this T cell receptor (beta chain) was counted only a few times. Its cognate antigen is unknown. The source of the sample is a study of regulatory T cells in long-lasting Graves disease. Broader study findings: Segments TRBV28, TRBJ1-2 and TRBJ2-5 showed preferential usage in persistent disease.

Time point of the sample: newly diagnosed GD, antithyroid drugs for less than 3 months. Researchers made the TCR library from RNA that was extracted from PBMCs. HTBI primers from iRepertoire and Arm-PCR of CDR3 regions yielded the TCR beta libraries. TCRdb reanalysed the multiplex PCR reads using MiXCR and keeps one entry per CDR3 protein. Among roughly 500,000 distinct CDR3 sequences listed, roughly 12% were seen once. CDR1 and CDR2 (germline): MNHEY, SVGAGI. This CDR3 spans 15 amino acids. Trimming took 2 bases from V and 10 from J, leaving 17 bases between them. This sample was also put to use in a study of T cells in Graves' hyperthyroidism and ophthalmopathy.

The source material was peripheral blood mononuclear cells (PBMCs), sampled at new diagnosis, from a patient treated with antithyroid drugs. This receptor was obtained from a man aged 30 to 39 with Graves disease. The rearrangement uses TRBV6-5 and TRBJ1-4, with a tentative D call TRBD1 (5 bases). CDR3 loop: CASSYLTAPGGKLFF. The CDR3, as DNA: TGTGCCAGCAGTTACCTGACAGCCCCCGGGGGAAAACTGTTTTTT.